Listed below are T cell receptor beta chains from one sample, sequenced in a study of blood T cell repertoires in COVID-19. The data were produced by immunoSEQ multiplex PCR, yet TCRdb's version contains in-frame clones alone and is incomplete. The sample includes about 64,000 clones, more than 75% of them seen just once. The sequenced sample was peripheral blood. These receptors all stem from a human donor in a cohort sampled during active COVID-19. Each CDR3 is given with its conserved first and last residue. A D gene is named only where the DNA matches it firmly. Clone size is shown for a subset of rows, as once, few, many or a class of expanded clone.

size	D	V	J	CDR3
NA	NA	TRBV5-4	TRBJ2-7	CASSLEGLNYEQYF
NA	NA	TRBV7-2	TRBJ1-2	CASSLERGYGYTF
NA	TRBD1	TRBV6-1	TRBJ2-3	CASSVTTGGDGTDTQYF
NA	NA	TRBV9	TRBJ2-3	CASSLRTSTDTQYF
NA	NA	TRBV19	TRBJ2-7	CASSTHGASYEQYF
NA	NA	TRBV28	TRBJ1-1	CASIRGGGTPWAEAFF
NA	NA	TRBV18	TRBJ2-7	CASSPPAAGGKGEQYF
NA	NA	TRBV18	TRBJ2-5	CASSEGGGQETQYF
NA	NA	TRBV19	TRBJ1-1	CASSGLQGSGNTEAFF
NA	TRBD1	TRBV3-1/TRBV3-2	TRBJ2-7	CASSQEVGTGKYF
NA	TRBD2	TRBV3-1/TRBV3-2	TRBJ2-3	CASSHLAGGTDTQYF
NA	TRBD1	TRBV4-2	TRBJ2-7	CASSRQGAVEQYF
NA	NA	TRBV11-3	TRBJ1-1	CASSLAGQTNTEAFF
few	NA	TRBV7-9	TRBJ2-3	CASSVFAGATDTQYF
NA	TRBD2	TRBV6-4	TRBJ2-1	CASSEPSGGYNEQFF
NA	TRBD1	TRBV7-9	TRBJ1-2	CASSSTGGFDYGYTF
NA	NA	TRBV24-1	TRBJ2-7	CATSDLRGYEQYF
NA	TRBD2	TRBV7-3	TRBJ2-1	CASSPTSGVVGQFF
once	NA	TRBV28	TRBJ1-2	CATPSSLAYTGIYGYTF
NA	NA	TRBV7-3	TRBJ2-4	CASSRDMGDIQYF